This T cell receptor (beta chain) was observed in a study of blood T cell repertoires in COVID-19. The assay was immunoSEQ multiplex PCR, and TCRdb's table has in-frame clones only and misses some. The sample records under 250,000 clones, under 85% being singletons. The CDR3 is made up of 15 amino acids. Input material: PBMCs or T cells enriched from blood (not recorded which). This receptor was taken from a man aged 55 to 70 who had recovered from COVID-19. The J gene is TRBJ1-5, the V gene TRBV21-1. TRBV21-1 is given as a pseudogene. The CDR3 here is CASSSRSYSNQPQHF. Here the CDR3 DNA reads TGTGCCAGCAGCTCCCGGTCTTATAGCAATCAGCCCCAGCATTTT.